A single sample is the source of the 28 T cell receptor beta chains below, sequenced in a study of shared clonotypes between healthy human individuals. Assay: immunoSEQ multiplex PCR; the TCRdb copy retains only in-frame clones and omits some. The sample has 550,000 to 850,000 clones, around 70% seen once. What was sequenced was memory CD4+ T cells sorted from blood. Subset noted: CD45RA-negative fraction. Every receptor here comes from a woman in her 30s in good health.

This sequence joins TRBV6-4 and TRBJ1-5; 12 nucleotides line up with TRBD1. V lost 7 bases and J lost 6; bases outside the gene matches: 7. CDR3 length: 15 residues. Looked up from germline, CDR1 is MRHNA and CDR2 is SNTAGT. Here the CDR3 reads CASKSGTGGFQPQHF. CDR3 bases: TGTGCCAGCAAATCCGGGACAGGGGGCTTTCAGCCCCAGCATTTT.

The chain couples TRBV5-4 to TRBJ2-7, with D possibly being TRBD2 (6 bases). The CDR3 totals 13 residues. CDR1 is SGHNT and CDR2 is YYREEE in the germline V gene (reference sequence). V was pared by 3 bases and J by 4 bases, with 11 bases between. CDR3 nucleotide sequence: TGTGCCAGCAGCTCCGCGGGAATATACGAGCAGTACTTC. Its protein is CASSSAGIYEQYF.

This clone has just one count. The chain combines TRBV5-1 with TRBJ2-7; 11 bases match TRBD2. Trimming removed 4 bases from V and 0 bases from J; junction bases left unmatched: 6. The CDR3 is 16 amino acids. Germline loops: CDR1 SGHRS, CDR2 YFSETQ. The CDR3 sequence is CASSAGLADFSYEQYF. CDR3 coding DNA: TGCGCCAGCAGCGCGGGACTAGCGGACTTCTCCTACGAGCAGTACTTC. The full variable domain, its missing parts supplied by reference TRBV5-1 and TRBJ2-7, is KAGVTQTPRYLIKTRGQQVTLSCSPISGHRSVSWYQQTPGQGLQFLFEYFSETQRNKGNFPGRFSGRQFSNSRSEMNVSTLELGDSALYLCASSAGLADFSYEQYFGPGTRLTVT.

The V gene is TRBV29-1, the J gene TRBJ2-6; 12 nucleotides match TRBD1. V shed 4 bases and J 2 bases; nucleotides not matched to a gene: 6. There are 17 residues in the CDR3. Germline values: CDR1 SQVTM, CDR2 ANQGSEA. CDR3 in DNA: TGCAGCGTTGCTCCGGGACAGGGGGCACCTGGGGCCAACGTCCTGACTTTC. Encoded protein: CSVAPGQGAPGANVLTF.

The chain employs TRBV5-1 and TRBJ1-5, with a weak D call TRBD1 (5 bases). V was trimmed by 0 bases and J by 2 bases, leaving 18 bases between them. The CDR3 length is 18 residues. Germline loops: CDR1 SGHRS, CDR2 YFSETQ. Here the CDR3 reads CASSLGVVGAGGNQPQHF. The CDR3 DNA is TGCGCCAGCAGCTTGGGGGTTGTCGGGGCCGGAGGCAATCAGCCCCAGCATTTT.

The chain recombines TRBV13 with TRBJ2-7; D is perhaps TRBD1 (5 bases). The germline V gene encodes CDR1 PRHDT and CDR2 FYEKMQ (reference sequence). The V end lost 0 bases, the J end lost 2 bases, and 11 bases lay between the germline ends. The CDR3 is made up of 15 amino acids. The CDR3 reads CASSLGQLDTYEQYF. DNA of the CDR3: TGTGCCAGCAGCTTAGGTCAGCTGGACACCTACGAGCAGTACTTC.

The chain recombines TRBV6-5 with TRBJ2-7, with D tentatively TRBD2 (5 bases). V dropped 11 bases and J dropped 5 bases, with 19 bases sitting between them. The CDR3 runs to 13 residues. The germline V gene encodes CDR1 MNHEY and CDR2 SVGAGI. The chain's CDR3 is CAVSGNSLDEQYF. CDR3 bases: TGTGCCGTATCCGGGAACTCCTTGGACGAGCAGTACTTC.

The chain has TRBV6-1 and TRBJ2-7; 14 bases fit TRBD2. The germline V gene has CDR1 MNHNS and CDR2 SASEGT. The CDR3 is 16 residues long. After removal of 1 base from V and 2 bases from J, the junction contained 1 base not matched to a gene. The CDR3 spells CASSEGGLAGAYEQYF. The CDR3 DNA follows: TGTGCCAGCAGTGAAGGGGGACTAGCGGGAGCCTACGAGCAGTACTTC.

The genes are TRBV6-6 and TRBJ2-7; either TRBD1 or TRBD2 may fit D (5 bases each). V was shortened by 2 bases and J by 6 bases, with 11 bases between the two germline ends. Germline CDR1 reads MNHNY; CDR2 reads SVGAGI (reference sequence). The CDR3 sequence is 13 residues long. The DNA for the CDR3 is TGTGCCAGCAGTTACGAGGGTAGGGGCGAGCAGTACTTC. Translating it yields CASSYEGRGEQYF.

In the case of this clone: This sample includes further DNA sequences coding for the same CDR3. V gene TRBV4-1 combines with J gene TRBJ1-4; D is perhaps TRBD1 (5 bases). The germline V gene encodes CDR1 MGHRA and CDR2 YSYEKL. The length of the CDR3 is 13 residues. Trimming took off 4 bases at V and 7 bases at J, with 10 bases between the two ends. The chain's CDR3 is CASSLTRGEKLFF. The CDR3 bases are TGCGCCAGCAGCCTCACTAGGGGTGAAAAACTGTTTTTT.

At least ten counts were recorded for this clone. V and J are TRBV5-1 and TRBJ2-1, with a tentative D call TRBD2 (6 bases). V was cut by 4 bases and J by 3 bases, with 11 bases left in between. The CDR3 has 14 amino acids. The germline CDR1 and CDR2 sequences are SGHRS and YFSETQ. This CDR3 is CASSTGDHYNEQFF. CDR3 DNA sequence: TGCGCCAGCAGCACGGGGGACCACTACAATGAGCAGTTCTTC.

This clone was observed many times. This sequence joins TRBV19 and TRBJ2-2, with 9 bases aligning to TRBD2. Germline CDR1 and CDR2: LNHDA and SQIVND (reference sequence). The V segment lost 8 bases and the J segment 6 bases; nucleotides outside the gene matches: 10. This CDR3 region has 15 residues. The CDR3 coding sequence is TGTGCCAGTCACCCCGGGACTAGCAGGCCCGGGGAGCTGTTTTTT. It encodes CASHPGTSRPGELFF.

This clone was seen just once. The rearrangement links TRBV6-6 to TRBJ1-2; 8 nucleotides line up with TRBD1. The junction had 1 base not matched to a gene; V was cut back by 2 bases and J by 2 bases. Germline V gene lookup returns CDR1 MNHNY and CDR2 SVGAGI (reference sequence). The CDR3 spans 14 residues. CDR3: CASSYPGGNYGYTF. The CDR3 region has the DNA TGTGCCAGCAGTTACCCAGGGGGCAACTATGGCTACACCTTC.

In this sample, this clone turned up a few times. The chain carries TRBV2 and TRBJ1-5; perhaps TRBD1 as D (5 bases). V shed 1 base and J shed 1 base, with 8 bases lying between them. From germline, CDR1 is SNHLY and CDR2 FYNNEI. CDR3 size: 15 residues. In DNA, the CDR3 is TGTGCCAGCAGTGAAGAAGGGACGAGCAATCAGCCCCAGCATTTT. This codes for CASSEEGTSNQPQHF.

This clone turned up a few times. The CDR3 coding sequence is TGTGCCAGCAGATCCCAAGGAGGGACAGATACGCAGTATTTT. It codes for CASRSQGGTDTQYF. The genes are TRBV5-4 and TRBJ2-3; D possibly corresponds to TRBD2 (6 bases). Trimming left V 5 bases short and J 3 bases short, with 13 bases between. Germline assignment: CDR1 SGHNT and CDR2 YYREEE (reference sequence). CDR3 size: 14 residues.

The chain carries TRBV28 and TRBJ1-2, with D tentatively TRBD1 (5 bases). The germline V gene has CDR1 MDHEN and CDR2 SYDVKM. CDR3 length: 13 residues. V was pared by 6 bases and J by 4 bases, with 12 bases between. CDR3 coding DNA: TGTGCCAGCAGGTTCCGGGACGGCTATGGCTACACCTTC. Residues: CASRFRDGYGYTF.

This clone was detected only a few times. The rearrangement links TRBV6-6 to TRBJ1-4; D is uncertain. The CDR3 contains 16 residues. The V end was cut by 0 bases, the J end by 2 bases, with 10 bases between. The germline CDR1 and CDR2 sequences are MNHNY and SVGAGI (reference sequence). CDR3 in amino acids: CASSYSSGGTNEKLFF. The CDR3 nucleotides read TGTGCCAGCAGTTACTCCTCGGGAGGTACTAATGAAAAACTGTTTTTT.

The chain is built from TRBV10-1 and TRBJ2-3, with 8 bases aligning to TRBD1. V lost 5 bases to trimming and J lost 6 bases; unmatched junction nucleotides: 13. The CDR3 has 16 amino acids. From germline, CDR1 is WNHNN and CDR2 SYGVQD (reference sequence). The CDR3 region is CASSPRTGMLSDTQYF. CDR3 sequence (DNA): TGCGCCAGCAGTCCTCGGACAGGGATGCTGTCGGATACGCAGTATTTT.

This clone was counted ten times or more. This chain links TRBV28 with TRBJ2-7; 7 bases match TRBD2. The germline V gene has CDR1 MDHEN and CDR2 SYDVKM. The CDR3 extends over 21 amino acids. With V trimmed by 6 bases and J by 0 bases, 26 bases remained unmatched. The CDR3 coding sequence is TGTGCCAGCAGATCAGCCTGGGTAGCTCCCCCCCTGGGCGGGAGCTCCTACGAGCAGTACTTC. This sequence encodes CASRSAWVAPPLGGSSYEQYF.

In its sample, this clone was seen once. This rearrangement joins TRBV6-1 to TRBJ2-1; D gene uncertain. CDR1 is MNHNS and CDR2 is SASEGT in the germline V gene. The CDR3 consists of 14 residues. Trimming cost V 6 bases and J 0 bases, with 9 bases left between them. In nucleotides, the CDR3 is TGTGCCAGCAGGGGTCGGAGCTCCTACAATGAGCAGTTCTTC. Amino acid sequence: CASRGRSSYNEQFF.

The V call is TRBV30, the J call TRBJ1-2; possible D gene TRBD1, 5 bases. CDR1 GTSNPN and CDR2 SVGIG come from the germline V gene (reference sequence). This CDR3 is 13 amino acids long. V lost 1 base and J lost 4, with 10 bases in between. This CDR3 reads CAWSGPGPYGYTF. In nucleotides, the CDR3 is TGTGCCTGGAGTGGGCCAGGGCCCTATGGCTACACCTTC. The complete variable domain, with remaining parts taken from reference TRBV30 and TRBJ1-2, reads SQTIHQWPATLVQPVGSPLSLECTVEGTSNPNLYWYRQAAGRGLQLLFYSVGIGQISSEVPQNLSASRPQDRQFILSSKKLLLSDSGFYLCAWSGPGPYGYTFGSGTRLTVV.

This rearrangement joins TRBV27 to TRBJ2-3; tentative D call: TRBD2 (5 bases). CDR1 and CDR2 from the germline V gene are MNHEY and SMNVEV (reference sequence). The CDR3 has 13 amino acids. The V end lost 2 bases, the J end lost 9 bases, and 12 bases lay between the germline ends. CDR3 coding DNA: TGTGCCAGCAGTTTAATGAGAACGGGGACGCAGTATTTT. Translated: CASSLMRTGTQYF.

Here the CDR3 reads CASSPQRDLFPFF. As DNA, the CDR3 is TGTGCCAGCAGCCCTCAACGAGACTTGTTTCCGTTCTTC. The chain joins TRBV7-2 to TRBJ2-1; D uncertain. Trimming removed 5 bases from V and 15 bases from J, with 20 bases in between. This CDR3 region has 13 residues. CDR1 and CDR2 (germline): SGHTA, FQGNSA.

This clone was found once. The rearrangement uses TRBV11-2 and TRBJ2-7; 11 nucleotides match TRBD2. V was clipped by 5 bases and J by 3 bases; unmatched bases: 9. This CDR3 comprises 16 residues. Germline-derived CDR1 and CDR2 are SGHAT and FQNNGV. The CDR3 sequence: CASSTLAGGRYYEQYF. In DNA form, the CDR3 reads TGTGCCAGCAGCACGCTAGCGGGAGGCCGCTACTACGAGCAGTACTTC.

The V and J genes are TRBV19 and TRBJ1-2; possible D gene TRBD1, 6 bases. Germline CDR1 reads LNHDA; CDR2 reads SQIVND (reference sequence). The CDR3 has 13 residues. Trimming took off 5 bases at V and 6 bases at J, with 13 bases between the two ends. The CDR3 DNA follows: TGTGCCAGTAGTTTCGGACAGACAGATGGCTACACCTTC. Protein sequence: CASSFGQTDGYTF.

This rearrangement joins TRBV20-1 to TRBJ2-7; D not resolved. The germline gives CDR1 DFQATT, CDR2 SNEGSKA (reference sequence). Between the trimmed V and J ends, which lost 3 bases and 6 bases, there was a span of 6 bases. This CDR3 is 10 amino acids long. The CDR3 sequence is CSASEIEQYF. CDR3 bases: TGCAGTGCTAGCGAGATCGAGCAGTACTTC.

This chain connects TRBV10-1 to TRBJ2-1, with TRBD2 as a possible D gene (6 bases). There are 14 residues in the CDR3. Germline V CDR1 and CDR2: WNHNN, SYGVQD (reference sequence). The ends were cut back, 4 bases at V and 8 bases at J, with 15 bases in the middle. The CDR3 nucleotides read TGCGCCAGCAGTGTCTCTAGGGGCGGGGATGAGCAGTTCTTC. This encodes CASSVSRGGDEQFF.

This clone was picked up one time. The J gene is TRBJ1-2, the V gene TRBV9; a possible D gene is TRBD1 (5 bases). The CDR3 runs 14 residues. The germline V gene encodes CDR1 SGDLS and CDR2 YYNGEE. Deletions cut 0 bases from V and 8 bases from J, with 14 bases between. The CDR3 is CASSVGGEGDGYTF. Here the CDR3 DNA reads TGTGCCAGCAGCGTAGGGGGCGAGGGTGACGGCTACACCTTC.